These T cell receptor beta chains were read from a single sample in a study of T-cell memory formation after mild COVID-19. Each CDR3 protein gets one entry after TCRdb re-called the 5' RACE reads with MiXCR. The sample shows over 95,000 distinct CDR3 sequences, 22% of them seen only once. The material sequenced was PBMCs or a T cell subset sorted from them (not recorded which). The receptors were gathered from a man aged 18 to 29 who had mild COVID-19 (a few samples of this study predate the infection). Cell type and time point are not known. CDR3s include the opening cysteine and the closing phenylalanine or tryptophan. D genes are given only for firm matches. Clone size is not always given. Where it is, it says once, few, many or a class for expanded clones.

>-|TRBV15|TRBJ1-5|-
TGTGCCACCAGCAGAGAGTGGAATCAGCCCCAGCATTTT
CATSREWNQPQHF
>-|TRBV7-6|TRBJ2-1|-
TGTGCCAGCTCATACGGACTGAGTATTCGGAGTGAGCAGTTCTTC
CASSYGLSIRSEQFF
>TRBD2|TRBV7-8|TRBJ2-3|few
TGTGCCAGCAGCTTAGCAAGGGCGGGGGGTGCCACAGATACGCAGTATTTT
CASSLARAGGATDTQYF
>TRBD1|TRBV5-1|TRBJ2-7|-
TGCGCCAGCAGCAGCCTCCCGGGACAGGGGTACGAGCAGTACTTC
CASSSLPGQGYEQYF
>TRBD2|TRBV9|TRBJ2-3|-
TGTGCCAGCAGCGTAGTGGGGACTAGCGGTCTGAATCCAGATACGCAGTATTTT
CASSVVGTSGLNPDTQYF
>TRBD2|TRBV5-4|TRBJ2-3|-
TGTGCCAGCAGCTTGGAATTTGCGGGGGGAGTGGATACGCAGTATTTT
CASSLEFAGGVDTQYF
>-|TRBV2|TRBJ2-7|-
TGTGCCAGCAGGACCCTAGGAAGATCCTACGAGCAGTACTTC
CASRTLGRSYEQYF
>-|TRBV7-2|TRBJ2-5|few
TGTGCCAGCAGCTTAGGCCGGCACGGCTTTAACGCCCAGTACTTC
CASSLGRHGFNAQYF
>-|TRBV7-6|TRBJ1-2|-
TGTGCCAGCAGCCCGGGCCGGGTAGAGGCTTATGGCTACACCTTC
CASSPGRVEAYGYTF
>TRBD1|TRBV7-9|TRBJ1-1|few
TGTGCCAGCAGCTTTGCCCAGGGGGCTAACACTGAAGCTTTCTTT
CASSFAQGANTEAFF
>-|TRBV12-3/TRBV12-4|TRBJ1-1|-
TGTGCCAGCAGAATTGGATGGAACACTGAAGCTTTCTTT
CASRIGWNTEAFF
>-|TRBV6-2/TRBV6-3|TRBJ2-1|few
TGTGCCAGCAGTTACCGGCAGGGTTTGTACAATGAGCAGTTCTTC
CASSYRQGLYNEQFF
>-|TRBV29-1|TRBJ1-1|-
TGCAGCTCCCTACGCGGATCTGAAGCTTTCTTT
CSSLRGSEAFF
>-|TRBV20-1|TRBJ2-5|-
TGCAGTGCTACCTCTAGTTACCAAGAGACCCAGTACTTC
CSATSSYQETQYF
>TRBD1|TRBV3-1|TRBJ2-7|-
TGTGCCAGCAGCCCAGGGACAGGGCCGACCTACGAGCAGTACTTC
CASSPGTGPTYEQYF
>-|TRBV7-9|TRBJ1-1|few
TGTGCCAGCAGCTCACTTGGGCGAATGAACACTGAAGCTTTCTTT
CASSSLGRMNTEAFF
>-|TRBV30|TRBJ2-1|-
TGTGCCTGGAGTGCCGGAGAGAATGAGCAGTTCTTC
CAWSAGENEQFF
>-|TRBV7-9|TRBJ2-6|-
TGTGCCAGCAGCTCAACAGCTCTTGGGGCCAACGTCCTGACTTTC
CASSSTALGANVLTF
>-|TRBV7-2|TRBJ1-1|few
TGTGCCAGCAGCTTAGTAGCAGCTCTTGAAGCTTTCTTT
CASSLVAALEAFF
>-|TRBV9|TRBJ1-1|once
TGTGCCAGCAGCGTAGAGGGCCAGCTGAACACTGAAGCTTTCTTT
CASSVEGQLNTEAFF
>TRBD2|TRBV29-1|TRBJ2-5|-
TGCAGCGTTGAAGATTCACCTAGCGGGGGGGCTCGGGAGACCCAGTACTTC
CSVEDSPSGGARETQYF
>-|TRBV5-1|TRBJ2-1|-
TGCGCCAGCAGCACGGGACAAATCAGAGACAATGAGCAGTTCTTC
CASSTGQIRDNEQFF
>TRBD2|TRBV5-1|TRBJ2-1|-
TGCGCCAGCAGCTTCCTAGGAGCGGGGGGGACCAATGAGCAGTTCTTC
CASSFLGAGGTNEQFF
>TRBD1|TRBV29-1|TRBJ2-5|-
TGCAGCGTTGGACAGGGTGGTGAGACCCAGTACTTC
CSVGQGGETQYF
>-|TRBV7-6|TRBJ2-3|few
TGTGCCAGCAGCCCCCCGTCCCAGACAGATACGCAGTATTTT
CASSPPSQTDTQYF
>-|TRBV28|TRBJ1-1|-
TGTGCCAGCGGAGGCACTTTGAACACTGAAGCTTTCTTT
CASGGTLNTEAFF
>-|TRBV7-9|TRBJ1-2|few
TGTGCCAGCAGCTCCCCAGGGGCTCCCTATGGCTACACCTTC
CASSSPGAPYGYTF
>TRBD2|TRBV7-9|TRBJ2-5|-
TGTGCCAGCAGCTGGTCCGGGACTAAAGGAGGAGAGACCCAGTACTTC
CASSWSGTKGGETQYF
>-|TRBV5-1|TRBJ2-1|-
TGCGCCAGCAGCTTGCGACAGGCTTACAATGAGCAGTTCTTC
CASSLRQAYNEQFF
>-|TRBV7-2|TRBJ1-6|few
TGTGCCAGCAGCTATGGGTCCGGGCCCCTCCACTTT
CASSYGSGPLHF
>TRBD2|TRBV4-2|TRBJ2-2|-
TGTGCCAGCAGCCAAGATCCTGGTAGCGGGGGGTACACCGGGGAGCTGTTTTTT
CASSQDPGSGGYTGELFF
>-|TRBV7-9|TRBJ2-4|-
TGTGCCAGCAGCTTATCTAGGGAAGCCAAAAACATTCAGTACTTC
CASSLSREAKNIQYF
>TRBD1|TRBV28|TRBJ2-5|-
TGTGCCATCTCACAGGGGAGCTATAGCATCTTAAGGGAGACCCAGTACTTC
CAISQGSYSILRETQYF
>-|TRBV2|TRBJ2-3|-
TGTGCCAGCATGGGGGCGGAAGGTACGCAGTATTTT
CASMGAEGTQYF
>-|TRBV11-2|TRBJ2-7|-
TGTGCCAGCAGCGCCTTGTGGAACGAGCAGTACTTC
CASSALWNEQYF
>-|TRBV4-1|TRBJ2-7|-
TGCGCCAGCAGCCAAGTCAGGGACGAGCAGTACTTC
CASSQVRDEQYF
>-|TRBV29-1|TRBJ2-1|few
TGCAGCGGCCGTGGGGGCCGGGAGCAGTTCTTC
CSGRGGREQFF
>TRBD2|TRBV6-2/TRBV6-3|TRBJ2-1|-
TGTGCCAGCAGTTACATTAGCGGGGGGCGAAATGAGCAGTTCTTC
CASSYISGGRNEQFF
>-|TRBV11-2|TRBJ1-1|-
TGTGCCAGCAGCTTGGGACCCGAGGCCGAAGCTTTCTTT
CASSLGPEAEAFF
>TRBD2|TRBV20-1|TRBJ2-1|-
TGCAGTGCCAGGACGACTAGCGGAACATCCTACAATGAGCAGTTCTTC
CSARTTSGTSYNEQFF
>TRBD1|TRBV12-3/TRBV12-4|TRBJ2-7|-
TGTGCCAGCAGTTCCGACAGGGTGCACGAGCAGTACTTC
CASSSDRVHEQYF
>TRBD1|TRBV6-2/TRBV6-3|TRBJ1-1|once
TGTGCCAGCAGTTACTCGATCCAGGGGGACACTGAAGCTTTCTTT
CASSYSIQGDTEAFF
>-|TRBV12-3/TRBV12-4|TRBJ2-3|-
TGTGCCAGCAGTTTTACTTTTATAGGGTCCAGGGATACGCAGTATTTT
CASSFTFIGSRDTQYF